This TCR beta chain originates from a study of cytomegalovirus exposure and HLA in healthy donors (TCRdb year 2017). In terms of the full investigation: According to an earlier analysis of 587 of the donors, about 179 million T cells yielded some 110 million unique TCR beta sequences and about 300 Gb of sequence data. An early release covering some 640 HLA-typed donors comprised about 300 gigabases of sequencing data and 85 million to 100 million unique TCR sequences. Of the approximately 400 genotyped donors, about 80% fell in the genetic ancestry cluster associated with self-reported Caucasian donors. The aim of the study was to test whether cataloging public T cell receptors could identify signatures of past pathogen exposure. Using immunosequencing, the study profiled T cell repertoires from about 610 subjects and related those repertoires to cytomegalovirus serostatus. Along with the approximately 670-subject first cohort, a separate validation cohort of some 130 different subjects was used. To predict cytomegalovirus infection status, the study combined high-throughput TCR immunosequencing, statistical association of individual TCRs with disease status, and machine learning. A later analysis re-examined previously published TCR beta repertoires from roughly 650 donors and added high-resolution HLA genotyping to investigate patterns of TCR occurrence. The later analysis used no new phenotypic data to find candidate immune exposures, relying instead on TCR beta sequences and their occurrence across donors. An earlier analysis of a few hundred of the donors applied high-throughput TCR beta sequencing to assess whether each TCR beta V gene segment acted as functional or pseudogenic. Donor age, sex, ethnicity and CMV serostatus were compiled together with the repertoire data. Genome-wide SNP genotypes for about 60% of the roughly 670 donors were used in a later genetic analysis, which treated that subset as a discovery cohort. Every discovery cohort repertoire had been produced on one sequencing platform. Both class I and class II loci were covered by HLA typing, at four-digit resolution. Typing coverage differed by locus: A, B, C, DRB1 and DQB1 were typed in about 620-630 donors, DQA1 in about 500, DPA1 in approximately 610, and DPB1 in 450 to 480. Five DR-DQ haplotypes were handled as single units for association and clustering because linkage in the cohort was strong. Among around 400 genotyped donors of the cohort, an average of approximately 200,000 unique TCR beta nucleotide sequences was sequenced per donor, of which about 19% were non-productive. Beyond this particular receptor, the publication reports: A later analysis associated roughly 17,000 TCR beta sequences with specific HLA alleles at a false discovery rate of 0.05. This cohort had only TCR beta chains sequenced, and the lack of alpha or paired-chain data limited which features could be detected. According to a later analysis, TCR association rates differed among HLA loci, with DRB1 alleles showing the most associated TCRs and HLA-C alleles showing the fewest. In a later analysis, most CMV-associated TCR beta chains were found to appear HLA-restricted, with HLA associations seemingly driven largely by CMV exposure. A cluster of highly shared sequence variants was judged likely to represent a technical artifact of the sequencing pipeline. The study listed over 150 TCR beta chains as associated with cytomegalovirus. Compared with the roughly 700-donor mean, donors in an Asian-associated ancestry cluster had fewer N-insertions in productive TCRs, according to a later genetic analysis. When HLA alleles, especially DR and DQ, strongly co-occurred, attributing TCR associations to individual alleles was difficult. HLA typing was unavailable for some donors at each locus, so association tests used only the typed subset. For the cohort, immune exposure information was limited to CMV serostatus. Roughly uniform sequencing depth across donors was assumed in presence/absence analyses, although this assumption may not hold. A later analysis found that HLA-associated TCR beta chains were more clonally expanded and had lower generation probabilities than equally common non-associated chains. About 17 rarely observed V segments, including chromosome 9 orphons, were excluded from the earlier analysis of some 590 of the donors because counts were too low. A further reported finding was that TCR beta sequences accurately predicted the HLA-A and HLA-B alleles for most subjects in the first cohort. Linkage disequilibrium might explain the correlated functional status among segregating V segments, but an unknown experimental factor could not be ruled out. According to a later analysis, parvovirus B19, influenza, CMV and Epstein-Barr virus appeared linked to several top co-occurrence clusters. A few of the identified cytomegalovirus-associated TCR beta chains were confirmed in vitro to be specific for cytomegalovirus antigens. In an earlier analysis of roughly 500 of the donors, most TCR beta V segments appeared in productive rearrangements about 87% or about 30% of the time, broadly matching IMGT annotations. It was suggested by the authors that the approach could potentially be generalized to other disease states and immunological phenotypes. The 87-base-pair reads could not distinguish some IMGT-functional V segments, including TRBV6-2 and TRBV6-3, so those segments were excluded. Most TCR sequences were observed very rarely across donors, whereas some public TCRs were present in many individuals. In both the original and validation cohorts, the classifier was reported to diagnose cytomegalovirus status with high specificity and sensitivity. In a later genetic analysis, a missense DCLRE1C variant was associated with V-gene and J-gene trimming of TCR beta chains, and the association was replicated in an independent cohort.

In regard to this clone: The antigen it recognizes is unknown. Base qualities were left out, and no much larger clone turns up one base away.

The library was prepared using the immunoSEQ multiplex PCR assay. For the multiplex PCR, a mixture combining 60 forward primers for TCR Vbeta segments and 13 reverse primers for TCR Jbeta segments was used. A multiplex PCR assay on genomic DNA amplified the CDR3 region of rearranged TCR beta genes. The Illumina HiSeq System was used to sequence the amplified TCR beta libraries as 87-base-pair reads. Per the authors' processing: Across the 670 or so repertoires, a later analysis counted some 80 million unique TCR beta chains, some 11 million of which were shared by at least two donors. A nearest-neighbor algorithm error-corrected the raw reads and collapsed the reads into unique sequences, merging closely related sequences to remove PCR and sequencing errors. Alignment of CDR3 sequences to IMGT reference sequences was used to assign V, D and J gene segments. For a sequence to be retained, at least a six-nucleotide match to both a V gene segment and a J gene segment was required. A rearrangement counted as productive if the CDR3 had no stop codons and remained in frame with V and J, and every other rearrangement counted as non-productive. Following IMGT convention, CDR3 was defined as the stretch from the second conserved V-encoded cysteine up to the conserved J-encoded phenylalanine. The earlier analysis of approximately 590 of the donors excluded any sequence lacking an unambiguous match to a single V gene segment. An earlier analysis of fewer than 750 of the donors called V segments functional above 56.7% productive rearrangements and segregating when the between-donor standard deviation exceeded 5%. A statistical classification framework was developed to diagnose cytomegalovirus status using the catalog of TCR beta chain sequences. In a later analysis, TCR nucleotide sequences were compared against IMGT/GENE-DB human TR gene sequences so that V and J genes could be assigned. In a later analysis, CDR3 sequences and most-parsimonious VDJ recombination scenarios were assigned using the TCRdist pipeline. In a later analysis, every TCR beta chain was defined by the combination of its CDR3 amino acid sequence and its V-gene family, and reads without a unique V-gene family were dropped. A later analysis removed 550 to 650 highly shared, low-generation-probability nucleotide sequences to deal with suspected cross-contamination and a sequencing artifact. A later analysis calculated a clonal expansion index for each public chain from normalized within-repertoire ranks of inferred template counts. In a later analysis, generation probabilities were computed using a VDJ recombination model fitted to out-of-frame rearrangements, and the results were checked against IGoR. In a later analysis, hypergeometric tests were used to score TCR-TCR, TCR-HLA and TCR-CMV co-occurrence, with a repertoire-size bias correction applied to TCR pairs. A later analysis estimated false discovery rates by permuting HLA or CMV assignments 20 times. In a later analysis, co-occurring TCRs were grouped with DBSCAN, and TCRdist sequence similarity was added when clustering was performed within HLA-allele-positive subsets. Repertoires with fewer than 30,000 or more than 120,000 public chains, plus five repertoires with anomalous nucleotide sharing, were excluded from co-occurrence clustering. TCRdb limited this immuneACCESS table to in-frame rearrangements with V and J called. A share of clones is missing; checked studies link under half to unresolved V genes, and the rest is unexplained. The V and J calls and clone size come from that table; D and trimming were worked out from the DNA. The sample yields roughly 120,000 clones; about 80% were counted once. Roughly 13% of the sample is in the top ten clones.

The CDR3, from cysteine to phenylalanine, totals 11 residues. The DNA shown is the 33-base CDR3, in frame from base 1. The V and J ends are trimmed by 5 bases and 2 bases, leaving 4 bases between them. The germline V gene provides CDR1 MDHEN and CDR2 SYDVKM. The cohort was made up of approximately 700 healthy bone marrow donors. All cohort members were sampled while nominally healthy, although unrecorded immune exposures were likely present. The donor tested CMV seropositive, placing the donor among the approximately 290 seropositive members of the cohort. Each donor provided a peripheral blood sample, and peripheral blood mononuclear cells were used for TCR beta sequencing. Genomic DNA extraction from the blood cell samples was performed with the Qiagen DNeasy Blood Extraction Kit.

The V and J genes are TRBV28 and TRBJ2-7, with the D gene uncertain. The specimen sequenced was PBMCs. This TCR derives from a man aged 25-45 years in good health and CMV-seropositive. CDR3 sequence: CASSITYEQYF. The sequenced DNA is TGTGCCAGCAGTATTACCTACGAGCAGTACTTC. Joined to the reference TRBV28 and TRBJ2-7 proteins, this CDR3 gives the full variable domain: DVKVTQSSRYLVKRTGEKVFLECVQDMDHENMFWYRQDPGLGLRLIYFSYDVKMKEKGDIPEGYSVSREKKERFSLILESASTNQTSMYLCASSITYEQYFGPGTRLTVT.